The rows below give T cell receptor beta chains drawn from one sample of a study of long-term antiretroviral therapy in people with HIV. Sequencing was performed with immunoSEQ multiplex PCR; in TCRdb, only in-frame clones are kept and a portion is missing. The sample includes over 15,000 clones, roughly 95% of them seen just once. This specimen was unsorted PBMCs, taken less than 12 years after starting antiretroviral therapy. These receptors originate from a man younger than 40 with HIV. Each CDR3 is given with its conserved first and last residue. Each record gives: J gene, V gene, CDR3 protein.

TRBJ2-7 TRBV28 CASSSPGRGRGWEQYF
TRBJ2-1 TRBV5-1 CASRLSGSSYNEQFF
TRBJ1-1 TRBV28 CASSYIGGNTEAFF
TRBJ2-3 TRBV7-2 CASSFYGIPTDTQYF
TRBJ2-3 TRBV9 CASSVLDNTDTQYF
TRBJ2-1 TRBV5-1 CASSLAVGQGGGEQFF
TRBJ2-3 TRBV5-4 CASSLVGPSADTQYF
TRBJ2-1 TRBV4-2 CASSQGASSYNEQFF
TRBJ2-3 TRBV6-1 CASTTGPVGTDTQYF
TRBJ2-7 TRBV7-9 CASSSGQAPYEQYF
TRBJ1-1 TRBV6-5 CASGHTEAFF
TRBJ1-2 TRBV7-8 CASSLAGGINYGYTF
TRBJ1-3 TRBV10-3 CAINRQSSGNTIYF
TRBJ2-3 TRBV29-1 CSARDSTDTQYF
TRBJ2-2 TRBV4-1 CASSRPRAGGDAGELFF
TRBJ1-5 TRBV5-1 CASSLEVGVQPQHF
TRBJ1-1 TRBV19 CASSKTTGGAMNTEAFF
TRBJ2-6 TRBV7-2 CASSLQRGGFGANVLTF
TRBJ2-2 TRBV28 CATHRELNTGELFF
TRBJ1-5 TRBV18 CASSPLRDRGQPQHF
TRBJ1-1 TRBV9 CASRTLDRGFVTEAFF
TRBJ1-3 TRBV6-1 CASRGGRLGNTIYF
TRBJ2-1 TRBV28 CASSLAGGPSYNEQFF
TRBJ1-3 TRBV30 CAWSWGLSGPGNTIYF
TRBJ2-1 TRBV19 CASSTTAGGSYNEQFF